The clone carrying this T cell receptor beta chain was recorded a few times. This sample is drawn from a study of T cells in Graves' hyperthyroidism and ophthalmopathy. Amplification of TCR beta CDR3 regions used RNA as the template. HTBI primers were employed in a first-round RT-PCR of the TCR CDR3. From the multiplex PCR reads, TCRdb called clonotypes with MiXCR, one entry per CDR3 protein. The sample holds under 650,000 distinct CDR3 sequences, around 15% seen once. Together with thyroid ultrasound, orbital computed tomography, serum thyroxine and TRAb, clinical symptoms were used for diagnoses. The authors obtained PBMCs from roughly 10 ml of fresh peripheral blood. After removal of 3 bases from V and 4 bases from J, the junction contained 3 bases not matched to a gene. Germline V CDR1 and CDR2: LNHDA, SQIVND (reference sequence). CDR3 length: 14 amino acids.

Specimen: blood. The chain has TRBV19 and TRBJ2-1; 7 bases map to TRBD2. The TCR comes from a woman aged 25-40 years with Graves' hyperthyroidism. CDR3 bases: TGTGCCAGTAGTATTGGACTAGGGTACAATGAGCAGTTCTTC. Protein: CASSIGLGYNEQFF.